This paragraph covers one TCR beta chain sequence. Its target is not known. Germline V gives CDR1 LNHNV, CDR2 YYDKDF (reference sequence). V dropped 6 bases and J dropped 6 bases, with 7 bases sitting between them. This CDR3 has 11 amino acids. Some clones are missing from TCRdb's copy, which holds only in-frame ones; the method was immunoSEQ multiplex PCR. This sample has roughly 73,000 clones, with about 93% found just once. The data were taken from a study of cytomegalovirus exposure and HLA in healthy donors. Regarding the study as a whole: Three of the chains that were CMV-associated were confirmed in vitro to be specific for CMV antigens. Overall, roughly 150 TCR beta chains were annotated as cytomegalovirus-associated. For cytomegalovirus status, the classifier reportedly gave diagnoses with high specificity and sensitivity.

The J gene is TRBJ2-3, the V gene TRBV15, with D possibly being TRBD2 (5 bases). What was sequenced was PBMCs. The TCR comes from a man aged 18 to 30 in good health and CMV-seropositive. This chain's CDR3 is CATRRADTQYF. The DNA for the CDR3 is TGTGCCACCAGGCGGGCCGATACGCAGTATTTT.